This T cell receptor (beta chain) was obtained from a study of blood T cell repertoires in COVID-19. Study context: T cells, B-cell-depleted T cells, or PBMCs provided the cDNA or gDNA that served as material.

Germline V gives CDR1 WNHNN, CDR2 SYGVQD (reference sequence). The CDR3 covers 14 residues. The V end was cut by 2 bases, the J end by 2 bases, with 10 bases between. Across fewer than 25 US areas, participants ranged in age from 18 to 89 years. The authors' processing: Reference gene primer amplification yielded estimated nucleated cell counts. Clones were sequenced by immunoSEQ multiplex PCR, and TCRdb holds only the in-frame ones, with some missing. From that table come the V and J calls and clone size; the DNA was used to work out D and trimming. The sample holds about 200,000 clones, approximately 84% seen once.

Material: PBMCs or T cells enriched from blood (not recorded which). The V call is TRBV10-1, the J call TRBJ2-7; the D gene is possibly TRBD2 (6 bases). This TCR came from a man in his forties or fifties who had recovered from COVID-19. CDR3 nucleotides: TGCGCCAGCAGTGAGACGGGAGCCCCCTACGAGCAGTACTTC. Translated, it gives CASSETGAPYEQYF.